One sample yielded the 14 T cell receptor beta chains listed below, sequenced in a study of cytomegalovirus exposure and HLA in healthy donors. Clones were sequenced by immunoSEQ multiplex PCR, and TCRdb holds only the in-frame ones, with some missing. Among 350,000 or so clones listed, around 86% were seen once. Specimen: PBMCs. These receptors were collected from a woman under 30 in good health and CMV-seronegative.

This chain joins TRBV19 and TRBJ2-1; TRBD2 agrees at 7 bases. The V gene's germline CDR1 is LNHDA and CDR2 SQIVND (reference sequence). V lost 5 bases, J lost 9 bases, and 7 bases stayed unmatched. The CDR3 extends over 13 amino acids. The CDR3 DNA reads as TGTGCCAGTAGTGGACTAGTAGTTAGTGAGCAGTTCTTC. Translation: CASSGLVVSEQFF.

The V call is TRBV6-5, the J call TRBJ1-2; 11 nucleotides match TRBD1. This CDR3 contains 15 residues. Per germline, CDR1 MNHEY and CDR2 SVGAGI. The V gene end was trimmed by 7 bases and the J gene end by 8 bases; junction bases not matched to a gene: 12. The CDR3 loop is CASTPGQGARRGYTF. DNA of the CDR3: TGTGCCAGCACCCCAGGACAGGGGGCGCGTCGCGGCTACACCTTC.

The chain is built from TRBV7-2 and TRBJ1-3; D gene uncertain. CDR3 length equals 15 residues. Deletions cut 2 bases from V and 4 bases from J, with 12 bases between. Germline CDR1 is SGHTA and CDR2 is FQGNSA. The CDR3 region has the DNA TGTGCCAGCAGCTTACCGAGGGTGAGGGGAAACACCATATATTTT. Encoded protein: CASSLPRVRGNTIYF.

V is TRBV13 and J is TRBJ2-7; TRBD1 matches 7 bases. CDR3 length equals 13 residues. Trimming at V came to 5 bases and at J to 2 bases, leaving 3 bases not matched to a gene. Germline V gene sequence: CDR1 PRHDT, CDR2 FYEKMQ (reference sequence). CDR3: CASSETGPYEQYF. CDR3 DNA: TGTGCCAGCAGCGAGACAGGGCCCTACGAGCAGTACTTC.

V is TRBV12-5 and J is TRBJ2-1; 9 nucleotides line up with TRBD1. Looked up from germline, CDR1 is LGHNT and CDR2 is FRNRAP. CDR3 length: 13 residues. Unmatched junction bases numbered 3, after V lost 6 bases and J lost 6 bases. Here the CDR3 DNA reads TGTGCTAGTGGGAGGGGACAGGGCAATGAGCAGTTCTTC. This codes for CASGRGQGNEQFF. The full variable domain, with the rest looked up from reference TRBV12-5 and TRBJ2-1, is DARVTQTPRHKVTEMGQEVTMRCQPILGHNTVFWYRQTMMQGLELLAYFRNRAPLDDSGMPKDRFSAEMPDATLATLKIQPSEPRDSAVYFCASGRGQGNEQFFGPGTRLTVL.

This chain connects TRBV27 to TRBJ2-7; 9 bases are a match to TRBD1. Germline-derived CDR1 and CDR2 are MNHEY and SMNVEV (reference sequence). The CDR3 runs 15 residues. Trimming removed 6 bases from V and 3 bases from J; junction bases left unmatched: 9. CDR3 coding DNA: TGTGCCAGCAGCAACGGACAGGGGATCATCTACGAGCAGTACTTC. It translates to CASSNGQGIIYEQYF.

This chain links TRBV9 with TRBJ2-7, with D perhaps matching TRBD1 (6 bases). Trimming took 0 bases from V and 3 from J, leaving 13 bases between them. This CDR3 contains 15 residues. Germline V gene lookup returns CDR1 SGDLS and CDR2 YYNGEE. CDR3 in DNA: TGTGCCAGCAGCGTAGCGGCAGGGGAAGGCTACGAGCAGTACTTC. Translated: CASSVAAGEGYEQYF.

This rearrangement joins TRBV15 to TRBJ2-7, with D unclear. Trimming took off 1 base at V and 1 base at J, with 14 bases between the two ends. Germline loops: CDR1 LNHNV, CDR2 YYDKDF (reference sequence). The length of the CDR3 is 16 residues. The CDR3 region has the DNA TGTGCCACCAGCAGAGCAGGTCCTGATATATCCTACGAGCAGTACTTC. As protein: CATSRAGPDISYEQYF.

The chain combines TRBV5-4 with TRBJ2-1; TRBD2 matches 7 bases. This CDR3 region has 15 residues. Trimming removed 4 bases from V and 0 bases from J; junction bases left unmatched: 4. The V gene's germline CDR1 is SGHNT and CDR2 YYREEE (reference sequence). The CDR3 sequence: CASSLGGDSYNEQFF. DNA of the CDR3: TGTGCCAGCAGCCTTGGGGGGGACTCCTACAATGAGCAGTTCTTC.

V usage is TRBV5-1 and J usage is TRBJ2-2, with D hard to call. The CDR3 is 13 amino acids. Germline lookup yields CDR1 SGHRS and CDR2 YFSETQ. The germline V and J ends were trimmed by 4 bases and 3 bases, with 7 bases remaining between them. The DNA of the CDR3 is TGCGCCAGCAGCGGTACAGACACCGGGGAGCTGTTTTTT. Amino acid sequence: CASSGTDTGELFF.

This chain links TRBV5-4 with TRBJ2-3, with 7 positions matching TRBD1. CDR1 SGHNT and CDR2 YYREEE come from the germline V gene (reference sequence). V lost 3 bases, J lost 2 bases, and 3 bases stayed unmatched. The CDR3 is 14 residues long. The DNA of the CDR3 is TGTGCCAGCAGCTCGGGACAGAACACAGATACGCAGTATTTT. This translates into CASSSGQNTDTQYF.

The V call is TRBV19, the J call TRBJ1-4; no clear D gene. Germline V lookup: CDR1 LNHDA, CDR2 SQIVND (reference sequence). The CDR3 totals 16 residues. Trimming shortened V by 3 bases and J by 5 bases, and 16 bases separated the two germline ends. The CDR3 spells CASSILGGSGNEKLFF. CDR3 coding DNA: TGTGCCAGTAGTATCTTGGGTGGCTCGGGGAATGAAAAACTGTTTTTT.

This rearrangement joins TRBV5-1 to TRBJ2-5; D unclear. Trimming removed 0 bases at V and 5 bases at J, with 11 bases between. This CDR3 contains 14 residues. CDR1 is SGHRS and CDR2 is YFSETQ in the germline V gene. This CDR3 reads CASSLGRLEETQYF. The CDR3 coding sequence is TGCGCCAGCAGCTTGGGACGTCTGGAGGAGACCCAGTACTTC.

The chain combines TRBV6-5 with TRBJ1-2, with D possibly TRBD1 on 5 matching bases. CDR1 MNHEY and CDR2 SVGAGI come from the germline V gene. Trimming took off 10 bases at V and 4 bases at J, with 16 bases between the two ends. This CDR3 spans 13 amino acids. The CDR3 region is CATLEGGAYGYTF. CDR3 coding DNA: TGTGCCACCCTCGAGGGAGGGGCCTATGGCTACACCTTC.